The entry below gives a single T cell receptor beta chain sequence along with its context. Libraries were prepared by immunoSEQ multiplex PCR; TCRdb keeps only in-frame clonotypes and omits some of them. The sample lists 250,000 to 300,000 clones; roughly 87% were seen once. This record belongs to a study of blood T cell repertoires in COVID-19. For the study at large: The origin of the acute and convalescent COVID-19 samples was the United States, Italy and Spain. Nucleic acid was either cDNA or gDNA, and it came from T cells, B-cell-depleted T cells, or PBMCs.

Recovered status applied to Cohort 3 donors who had two consecutive negative PCRs. It also applied to those with clearance or with symptom resolution. CDR3 size: 15 residues. Germline loops: CDR1 MGHRA, CDR2 YSYEKL. Trimming took 4 bases from V and 6 from J; bases not matched to a gene: 6. This sequence originates from a woman aged 30 to 39 who had recovered from COVID-19. The sequenced sample consisted of PBMCs or T cells enriched from blood (not recorded which). This chain links TRBV4-1 with TRBJ2-1; TRBD2 matches 10 bases. In DNA, the CDR3 is TGCGCCAGCAGCCCCTCGCTAGCGGGAGCCAATGAGCAGTTCTTC. Its translation: CASSPSLAGANEQFF.